Listed here is a single T cell receptor (beta chain). The target of this receptor is not known. Qualities for individual bases were not recorded, and no much larger clone is one base off. The data derive from a study of T cell responses to AZD1222 COVID-19 vaccine (dated by TCRdb to the early 2020s). About the study as a whole: AZD1222 recipients with second doses at about 4 weeks or about 12 weeks were pooled, because spike-specific TCR depth and breadth did not differ between schedules. A total of 233 trial participants underwent TCR sequencing, of whom 207 received two doses of AZD1222 and about 26 received two doses of the MenACWY control vaccine. Trial participants were enrolled by age into subgroups of 18-55, 56-69 and 70-plus years, and around 150, 29 and 61 TCR-sequenced participants, respectively, were included in these subgroups. Findings and caveats that apply to the study as a whole: No day 14 peak-response samples were available, so repertoires were characterized only after the peak T cell response. Participants were mostly white British and included more females than males, and it was suggested by the authors that clonal diversity may have been underestimated. Nearly half of unique spike-specific TCRs reportedly recognized epitopes outside regions mutated in the B.1.351 and B.1.1.7 variants. The 56-69-year group was small, and its depth increase did not reach significance, likely because of low power. Spike-specific TCR breadth and depth rose significantly after two AZD1222 doses compared with day 0 and with MenACWY recipients. Conclusions about previously exposed vaccinees are limited because only five to seven AZD1222 recipients were SARS-CoV-2 seropositive at baseline. The whole spike protein was spanned by vaccine-associated CD4 TCRs, and dominant responses were seen in regions 160-218 and 743-854.

The CDR3 regions of human TCRbeta chains were subjected to immunosequencing. In the authors' own workflow: Repertoire TCRs were matched against a reference library of SARS-CoV-2-specific TCRs generated with the MIRA antigen-specificity platform. Breadth was defined as the fraction of unique TCRs that were SARS-CoV-2-associated, and depth was defined as the fraction of total T cells that were SARS-CoV-2-associated. Using the MIRA data, every spike-specific TCR was mapped to the spike region that the TCR reacted to and assigned to either a CD4 or a CD8 class. Log10-transformed breadth and depth values were compared by one-way ANOVA with Sidak's multiple comparisons tests. In TCRdb, the immuneACCESS table is reduced to in-frame sequences with V and J assigned. These tables do not hold every clone; where another copy was compared, an unresolved V gene accounts for under half, and the others remain unexplained. That table furnishes V, J and clone size, whereas the DNA furnished D and trimming. Across this sample there are 100,000 to 150,000 clones, with about nine tenths seen only once. The ten largest clones take up around 7.8% of the sample.

Per the publication, the time point label means: baseline before first vaccination. Vaccinee samples came from UK trials COV001 and COV002, including a single-blind randomized controlled phase 2/3 trial of AZD1222 (ChAdOx1 nCoV-19) in healthy adults. Trial participant PBMC samples were collected at day 0 and day 28 after the second dose for TCRbeta chain sequencing. From the germline V gene (reference sequence), CDR1 is LNHNV and CDR2 is YYDKDF. Ends trimmed: V by 1 base, J by 2 bases; bases unmatched to a gene: 1. Taken from cysteine to phenylalanine, the CDR3 has 16 residues. Only CDR3 DNA is held: 48 bases, read in frame from base 1.

The chain joins TRBV15 to TRBJ2-6; 8 bases in the middle match TRBD1. Specimen: peripheral blood, collected on day 0 of AZD1222 vaccination. The receptor's source is an adult in good health. The CDR3 has the sequence CATSRGQGPGANVLTF. The DNA sequence follows: TGTGCCACCAGCAGAGGACAGGGGCCTGGGGCCAACGTCCTGACTTTC.